The T cell receptor (beta chain) under discussion was sequenced for a study of control samples from healthy donors and cancer patients. Clones were read by immunoSEQ multiplex PCR, and TCRdb kept only the in-frame ones, dropping some. The table has some 34,000 clones, approximately 94% seen once; the top ten hold about 1.5%. The V gene lost 5 bases and the J gene lost 5 bases, with 15 bases spanning the gap. Germline CDR1 reads LNHDA; CDR2 reads SQIVND (reference sequence). The CDR3 is made up of 14 amino acids. Sequences were obtained from PBMCs. This receptor was identified in a man aged 40-49 years with colorectal cancer. The chain carries TRBV19 and TRBJ2-5; D is possibly TRBD2 (5 bases). Written as DNA, the CDR3 is TGTGCCAGTAGTTCCGAGGGTCGAGGGGAGACCCAGTACTTC. This encodes CASSSEGRGETQYF.